This entry lists 22 T cell receptor beta chains sequenced from one sample in a study of persistence of HIV-infected CD4 T cells. Sequencing used immunoSEQ version 4 in survey mode. This table comes from immunoSEQ multiplex PCR, and its TCRdb copy is limited to in-frame clones, with some not included. The sample has roughly 41,000 clones; less than 90% are singletons. These receptors' antigens are unknown. Stimulation used about 9.2 ug/mL lysate from CMV-infected fibroblasts. Sorted nonresponding memory CD4+ T cells were CD40L-negative, CD69-negative, CD45RO-high. Specimen: CD4+ T cells sorted from PBMCs after 18-hour stimulation, collected from a patient who received antiretroviral therapy. All receptors come from an adult man with HIV who was CMV-seropositive.

The rearrangement uses TRBV19 and TRBJ2-7; 7 nucleotides match TRBD1. Germline loops: CDR1 LNHDA, CDR2 SQIVND (reference sequence). V was pared by 0 bases and J by 3 bases, with 20 bases of the junction left unmatched. The CDR3 contains 20 residues. For the CDR3, the DNA is TGTGCCAGTAGTATAGATAGGGAATATTGGGACAGAGGCCGCCACTACGAGCAGTACTTC. It is translated as CASSIDREYWDRGRHYEQYF.

CDR3 sequence: CASSLAGLSTDTQYF. CDR3 nucleotides: TGTGCCAGCAGCCTTGCGGGACTTTCCACAGATACGCAGTATTTT. The V gene is TRBV4-2, the J gene TRBJ2-3; D might be TRBD2 (6 bases). The V end was cut by 4 bases, the J end by 2 bases, with 13 bases between. CDR3 length: 15 residues. In germline, CDR1 is LGHNA, CDR2 YNFKEQ.

The J gene is TRBJ2-7, the V gene TRBV27; no definite D call. CDR3 length: 15 residues. The ends were cut back, 4 bases at V and 1 base at J, with 14 bases in the middle. The V gene's germline CDR1 is MNHEY and CDR2 SMNVEV (reference sequence). CDR3 DNA sequence: TGTGCCAGCAGTTCCTTGGGGTCTGGGTCCTACGAGCAGTACTTC. Amino acid sequence: CASSSLGSGSYEQYF.

This clone has just a few counts. The chain links TRBV6-2 or TRBV6-3 to TRBJ1-1; D perhaps matches TRBD1 (6 bases). V was pared by 5 bases and J by 2 bases, with 12 bases between. CDR1 and CDR2 from the germline V gene are MNHEY and SVGEGT. There are 14 residues in the CDR3. The CDR3 reads CASSPTGANTEAFF. Written as DNA, the CDR3 is TGTGCCAGCAGTCCGACAGGAGCTAACACTGAAGCTTTCTTT.

J is TRBJ1-2 and V is TRBV28; TRBD1 matches at 9 bases. The J segment lost 8 bases and the V segment lost 5 bases, leaving 6 bases of the junction unmatched. Germline V CDR1 and CDR2: MDHEN, SYDVKM. This CDR3 spans 13 amino acids. CDR3 DNA sequence: TGTGCCAGCAGTCGATCGACAGGGGGGGGCTACACCTTC. As protein: CASSRSTGGGYTF.

V and J are TRBV7-9 and TRBJ2-2, with 7 bases aligning to TRBD2. Germline V CDR1 and CDR2: SEHNR, FQNEAQ (reference sequence). The trim removed 1 base at V and 0 bases at J, leaving 5 bases unmatched. This CDR3 is 17 amino acids long. The CDR3 coding sequence is TGTGCCAGCAGCTTAGGATATAGCGGGTCGAACACCGGGGAGCTGTTTTTT. It specifies CASSLGYSGSNTGELFF.

The CDR3 sequence is CASSRQRGRVDSPLHF. The CDR3 nucleotides read TGTGCCAGCAGCCGTCAAAGAGGCAGGGTCGATTCACCCCTCCACTTT. The V and J genes are TRBV7-8 and TRBJ1-6; D might be TRBD1 (5 bases). The CDR3 sequence is 16 residues long. Germline CDR1 SGHVS, CDR2 FQNEAQ. Trimming removed 5 bases from V and 8 bases from J, with 19 bases in between.

J is TRBJ1-4 and V is TRBV19; D remains ambiguous. There are 16 residues in the CDR3. Trimming stripped 8 bases from V and 0 bases from J, with 16 bases between. Germline V gene data show CDR1 as LNHDA and CDR2 as SQIVND (reference sequence). CDR3 region: CASRTDTIATNEKLFF. Here the CDR3 DNA reads TGTGCCAGTCGGACGGATACCATTGCAACTAATGAAAAACTGTTTTTT.

V and J are TRBV7-6 and TRBJ1-1; D ambiguous. V was pared by 2 bases and J by 4 bases, with 17 bases between. CDR1 is SGHVS and CDR2 is FNYEAQ in the germline V gene. CDR3 length: 16 amino acids. The CDR3 DNA is TGTGCCAGCAGCTTACGGGTTCGGACGCAAGGCACTGAAGCTTTCTTT. Its translation: CASSLRVRTQGTEAFF. Variable domain in full (rest from reference TRBV7-6 and TRBJ1-1): GAGVSQSPRYKVTKRGQDVALRCDPISGHVSLYWYRQALGQGPEFLTYFNYEAQQDKSGLPNDRFSAERPEGSISTLTIQRTEQRDSAMYRCASSLRVRTQGTEAFFGQGTRLTVV.

This clone was found a few times. The genes are TRBV29-1 and TRBJ1-1; D is uncertain. Trimming removed 7 bases from V and 1 base from J, with 16 bases in between. Germline values: CDR1 SQVTM, CDR2 ANQGSEA. The CDR3 extends over 14 amino acids. CDR3 DNA sequence: TGCAGCGCCGGATCAGCTATGAGGAACACTGAAGCTTTCTTT. The encoded protein is CSAGSAMRNTEAFF.

Only a few counts were recorded for this clone. This chain links TRBV7-2 with TRBJ2-3; D ambiguous. Trimming stripped 4 bases from V and 2 bases from J, with 16 bases between. This CDR3 has 16 residues. Germline CDR1 reads SGHTA; CDR2 reads FQGNSA. The CDR3 nucleotides are TGTGCCAGCAGCTCGCCGGGTATAGGGATCACAGATACGCAGTATTTT. It is translated as CASSSPGIGITDTQYF.

The CDR3 is CASSPSGQGNTEAFF. As DNA, the CDR3 is TGTGCCAGCAGCCCTTCAGGACAGGGCAACACTGAAGCTTTCTTT. This sequence joins TRBV4-2 and TRBJ1-1, with 8 bases that match TRBD1. Germline V gives CDR1 LGHNA, CDR2 YNFKEQ. V trimming: 4 bases; J trimming: 2 bases; junction bases outside the gene matches: 6. The CDR3 is 15 residues long.

The sample holds a few counts of this clone. The rearrangement joins TRBV19 to TRBJ1-5; D remains ambiguous. There are 15 residues in the CDR3. Germline loops: CDR1 LNHDA, CDR2 SQIVND (reference sequence). Trimming pared 11 bases from V and 0 bases from J, leaving 17 bases between. The CDR3 here is CAASELLNSNQPQHF. The CDR3, as DNA: TGTGCCGCGTCCGAACTATTGAATAGCAATCAGCCCCAGCATTTT.

This chain uses TRBV7-9 with TRBJ1-4, with a weak D call TRBD1 (5 bases). Germline V CDR1 and CDR2: SEHNR, FQNEAQ (reference sequence). The CDR3 consists of 16 residues. V was trimmed by 7 bases and J by 6 bases, leaving 21 bases between them. The chain's CDR3 is CASTLPDPQQDEKLFF. CDR3 DNA sequence: TGTGCCAGCACCCTACCAGACCCCCAACAGGATGAAAAACTGTTTTTT.

The rearrangement joins TRBV2 to TRBJ1-1; tentative D call: TRBD1 (6 bases). This CDR3 comprises 15 residues. Germline CDR1 and CDR2: SNHLY and FYNNEI. The ends were cut back, 0 bases at V and 4 bases at J, with 12 bases in the middle. CDR3 nucleotide sequence: TGTGCCAGCAGTGAAGCCTCCAGGGGCACCACTGAAGCTTTCTTT. Translated, it gives CASSEASRGTTEAFF.

V gene TRBV18 combines with J gene TRBJ2-7; TRBD1 is a possible D gene (6 bases). Germline CDR1 and CDR2: KGHSH and LQKENI. V was pared by 6 bases and J by 7 bases, with 19 bases between. This CDR3 is built from 14 residues. CDR3 residues: CASSLRQGSGEQYF. The CDR3 DNA reads as TGTGCCAGCTCTCTCCGGCAGGGGTCGGGAGAGCAGTACTTC.

The chain joins TRBV28 to TRBJ1-1; tentatively, D is TRBD1 (5 bases). This CDR3 is 12 amino acids long. V was shortened by 7 bases and J by 10 bases, with 16 bases between the two germline ends. Germline V gene data show CDR1 as MDHEN and CDR2 as SYDVKM. CDR3 sequence (DNA): TGTGCCAGCATAATCCGGCAGGGCGTAGCTTTCTTT. It codes for CASIIRQGVAFF.

The CDR3: CASHLGDQPQHF. CDR3 DNA: TGTGCCAGCCATTTAGGGGATCAGCCCCAGCATTTT. V and J are TRBV6-5 and TRBJ1-5; maybe TRBD1 (5 bases). The length of the CDR3 is 12 residues. Germline values: CDR1 MNHEY, CDR2 SVGAGI. V was clipped by 8 bases and J by 5 bases, with 10 bases between them.

The chain uses TRBV28 and TRBJ1-1; D possibly corresponds to TRBD1 (5 bases). The CDR3 has 15 amino acids. Deletions cut 4 bases from V and 5 bases from J, with 17 bases between. The germline V gene has CDR1 MDHEN and CDR2 SYDVKM. CDR3 region: CASSSAGTGGTEAFF. The CDR3 coding sequence is TGTGCCAGCAGTTCCGCCGGGACCGGGGGGACTGAAGCTTTCTTT.

This clone was observed a handful of times. V is TRBV18 and J is TRBJ1-3; 7 nucleotides match TRBD1. V was clipped by 6 bases and J by 0 bases; unmatched bases: 11. Germline V CDR1 and CDR2: KGHSH, LQKENI. This CDR3 has 17 residues. The CDR3 bases are TGTGCCAGCTCCCGTGGACAGGACCGGAGCTCTGGAAACACCATATATTTT. Its protein is CASSRGQDRSSGNTIYF.

The V gene is TRBV5-1, the J gene TRBJ2-2; the match to TRBD2 covers 14 bases. From germline, CDR1 is SGHRS and CDR2 YFSETQ. This CDR3 contains 17 residues. The V and J ends lost 4 bases and 0 bases, in that order; junction bases with no gene match: 2. The CDR3 spells CASSPGLAGANTGELFF. The CDR3 DNA follows: TGCGCCAGCAGCCCGGGACTAGCGGGGGCGAACACCGGGGAGCTGTTTTTT.

As regards this clone: Other nucleotide sequences in the sample specify the same CDR3. The V gene is TRBV19, the J gene TRBJ2-2; 9 bases map to TRBD1. Germline V lookup: CDR1 LNHDA, CDR2 SQIVND (reference sequence). The CDR3 is 13 residues long. V lost 10 bases and J lost 3; bases outside the gene matches: 3. In nucleotides, the CDR3 is TGTGCCACTACAGGGGGCTACACCGGGGAGCTGTTTTTT. It yields the protein CATTGGYTGELFF.